This T cell receptor (beta chain) is from a study of cytomegalovirus exposure and HLA in healthy donors. Turning to the study itself: An early data release held 79 million or so unique TCRs from HLA-typed donors.

PCR was performed using 60 Vbeta and 13 Jbeta primers. Some clones are missing from TCRdb's copy, which holds only in-frame ones; the method was immunoSEQ multiplex PCR. The repertoire holds about 130,000 clones, with about two thirds as singletons. With 3 bases clipped from V and 3 bases from J, the junction kept 6 bases outside the gene matches. The CDR3 length is 15 residues. Germline V gene sequence: CDR1 LNHDA, CDR2 SQIVND (reference sequence). On this clone: What it binds is unknown.

General study findings and limits: A later analysis reportedly identified an Asian-associated ancestry cluster as carrying fewer N-insertions than the 666-donor mean. A cluster of highly shared sequence variants was likely a sequencing artifact.

This chain joins TRBV19 and TRBJ2-7; 9 bases agree with TRBD1. Sequencing used PBMCs. The sequence came from a woman aged 55-70 years in good health and CMV-seropositive. The CDR3 spells CASSMGQGVIYEQYF. In nucleotides, the CDR3 is TGTGCCAGTAGTATGGGACAGGGCGTAATCTACGAGCAGTACTTC.